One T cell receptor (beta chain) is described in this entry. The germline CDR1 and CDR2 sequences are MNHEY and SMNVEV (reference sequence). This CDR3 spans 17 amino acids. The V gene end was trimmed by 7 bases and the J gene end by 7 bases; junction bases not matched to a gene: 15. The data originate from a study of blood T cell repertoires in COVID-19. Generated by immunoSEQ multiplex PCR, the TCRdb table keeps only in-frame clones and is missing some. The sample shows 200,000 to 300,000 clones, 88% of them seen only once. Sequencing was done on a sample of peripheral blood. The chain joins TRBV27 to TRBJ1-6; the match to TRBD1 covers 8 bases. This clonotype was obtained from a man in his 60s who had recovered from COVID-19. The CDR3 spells CASTLKGQGAKNSPLHF. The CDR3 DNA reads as TGTGCCAGCACCTTGAAGGGCCAGGGGGCAAAGAATTCACCCCTCCACTTT.